Listed here are 16 T cell receptor beta chains from one sample, sequenced in a study of blood T cell repertoires in COVID-19. This table comes from immunoSEQ multiplex PCR, and its TCRdb copy is limited to in-frame clones, with some not included. This sample has hundreds of thousands of clones, with 86% found just once. The sequenced sample consisted of peripheral blood. Receptors were obtained from a woman between 25 and 40 years old with active or convalescent COVID-19.

This clone was recorded at least ten times. This chain uses TRBV28 with TRBJ2-7; TRBD1 aligns across 8 bases. The CDR3 totals 16 residues. Germline V CDR1 and CDR2: MDHEN, SYDVKM. The V segment lost 6 bases and the J segment 2 bases; nucleotides outside the gene matches: 12. Here the CDR3 DNA reads TGTGCCAGCAGCGGACTCCCCGGGACAGGTACCTACGAGCAGTACTTC. It encodes CASSGLPGTGTYEQYF.

The V and J genes are TRBV19 and TRBJ2-1, with D possibly TRBD1 on 6 matching bases. Germline lookup yields CDR1 LNHDA and CDR2 SQIVND (reference sequence). Deletions cut 10 bases from V and 6 bases from J, with 16 bases between. This CDR3 has 13 residues. CDR3 in amino acids: CATEGQHSNEQFF. The CDR3 DNA follows: TGTGCCACCGAGGGACAACATAGCAATGAGCAGTTCTTC.

V usage is TRBV27 and J usage is TRBJ1-5, with a weak D call TRBD1 (5 bases). The CDR3 sequence is 15 residues long. Germline CDR1 reads MNHEY; CDR2 reads SMNVEV (reference sequence). Deletions cut 4 bases from V and 7 bases from J, with 17 bases between. The CDR3, as DNA: TGTGCCAGCAGTTCATCCTCCAGGGTGGGACAGCCCCAGCATTTT. Translating it yields CASSSSSRVGQPQHF.

CDR3 amino acids: CASSLAMGQPQHF. DNA of the CDR3: TGTGCCAGCAGTTTAGCCATGGGCCAGCCCCAGCATTTT. The chain carries TRBV12-3 or TRBV12-4 and TRBJ1-5; unclear D gene. Trimming took off 0 bases at V and 7 bases at J, with 7 bases between the two ends. This CDR3 contains 13 residues.

V usage is TRBV19 and J usage is TRBJ1-5; 8 bases match TRBD1. The CDR3 totals 15 residues. Germline-derived CDR1 and CDR2 are LNHDA and SQIVND (reference sequence). After removal of 4 bases from V and 6 bases from J, the junction contained 8 bases not matched to a gene. CDR3 coding DNA: TGTGCCAGTAGTAGCCCGGACAGGGCGAGTCAGCCCCAGCATTTT. This encodes CASSSPDRASQPQHF.

This sequence joins TRBV27 and TRBJ2-2; possibly TRBD1 for D (5 bases). The germline V gene encodes CDR1 MNHEY and CDR2 SMNVEV (reference sequence). The CDR3 has 12 amino acids. Trimming removed 9 bases from V and 7 bases from J, with 12 bases in between. DNA for the CDR3: TGTGCCAGAAGGGGTACGGTCGGGGAGCTGTTTTTT. It encodes CARRGTVGELFF.

This clone was observed a single time. This chain joins TRBV12-3 or TRBV12-4 and TRBJ2-5; no clear D gene. This CDR3 contains 12 residues. V lost 9 bases and J lost 1, with 9 bases in between. The CDR3 here is CASRSLQETQYF. The CDR3 DNA sequence: TGTGCCAGTAGGAGTCTCCAAGAGACCCAGTACTTC.

This chain connects TRBV18 to TRBJ1-4; no clear D. There are 13 residues in the CDR3. The V end was cut by 4 bases, the J end by 4 bases, with 7 bases between. Germline V CDR1 and CDR2: KGHSH, LQKENI. In DNA form, the CDR3 reads TGTGCCAGCTCACTCGAACTTAATGAAAAACTGTTTTTT. Its translation: CASSLELNEKLFF.

V is TRBV5-1 and J is TRBJ1-1; D gene ambiguous. There are 16 residues in the CDR3. Trimming cost V 2 bases and J 1 base, with 15 bases left between them. Germline CDR1 SGHRS, CDR2 YFSETQ. The CDR3 bases are TGCGCCAGCAGCTTTAGCGACTTAGGAGCGAACACTGAAGCTTTCTTT. Translation: CASSFSDLGANTEAFF.

A few counts support this clone. V is TRBV7-2 and J is TRBJ2-7, with 13 bases lining up with TRBD2. V was pared by 3 bases and J by 5 bases, with 16 bases of the junction left unmatched. The CDR3 totals 19 residues. From germline, CDR1 is SGHTA and CDR2 FQGNSA. CDR3 coding DNA: TGTGCCAGCAGCTTCACCGGCTCGTTACTAGCGGGAGGGCCTCACGAGCAGTACTTC. Its translation is CASSFTGSLLAGGPHEQYF.

The chain is built from TRBV5-1 and TRBJ1-1, with TRBD1 as a possible D gene (6 bases). V was cut by 0 bases and J by 0 bases, with 12 bases left in between. The germline V gene encodes CDR1 SGHRS and CDR2 YFSETQ. CDR3 length: 16 residues. CDR3 amino acids: CASSLGRDILNTEAFF. As DNA, the CDR3 is TGCGCCAGCAGCTTGGGAAGGGACATCTTGAACACTGAAGCTTTCTTT.

The chain combines TRBV5-6 with TRBJ2-7; maybe TRBD1 (6 bases). Trimming removed 7 bases at V and 1 base at J, with 21 bases between. Germline loops: CDR1 SGHDT, CDR2 YYEEEE. This CDR3 has 16 amino acids. The CDR3 here is CASHRDVDRSSYEQYF. The CDR3 DNA follows: TGTGCCAGCCACCGCGACGTCGACAGGAGTTCCTACGAGCAGTACTTC.

V usage is TRBV19 and J usage is TRBJ2-3, with a tentative D call TRBD1 (5 bases). Trimming took off 3 bases at V and 0 bases at J, with 10 bases between the two ends. The CDR3 spans 15 residues. Per germline, CDR1 LNHDA and CDR2 SQIVND (reference sequence). CDR3: CASSISGSSTDTQYF. CDR3 bases: TGTGCCAGTAGTATTTCAGGGTCTAGCACAGATACGCAGTATTTT.

The chain has TRBV30 and TRBJ1-1; D might be TRBD1 (5 bases). V was pared by 1 base and J by 1 base, with 7 bases between. There are 13 residues in the CDR3. Germline assignment: CDR1 GTSNPN and CDR2 SVGIG (reference sequence). As DNA, the CDR3 is TGTGCCTGGAGTGCGCAGGGGAACACTGAAGCTTTCTTT. Translation: CAWSAQGNTEAFF.

The CDR3: CASSLGASGSDNEQFF. CDR3 DNA sequence: TGTGCCAGCAGCTTAGGGGCTAGCGGGAGTGACAATGAGCAGTTCTTC. The V gene is TRBV11-2, the J gene TRBJ2-1, with 10 bases aligning to TRBD2. Trimming cost V 1 base and J 5 bases; bases outside gene matches: 5. This CDR3 spans 16 amino acids. Germline loops: CDR1 SGHAT, CDR2 FQNNGV.

This clone was seen a few times. V is TRBV19 and J is TRBJ1-1, with TRBD1 identical over 10 bases. V shed 5 bases and J 6 bases; nucleotides not matched to a gene: 6. The CDR3 length is 14 residues. In germline, CDR1 is LNHDA, CDR2 SQIVND (reference sequence). The CDR3 DNA reads TGTGCCAGTAGTGGGACAGGGGAAACCGCTGAAGCTTTCTTT. This sequence encodes CASSGTGETAEAFF.